The 24 T cell receptor beta chains below all came from one sample that was sequenced in a study of T cell changes during pregnancy in multiple sclerosis. The table came from immunoSEQ multiplex PCR; TCRdb's copy has only in-frame clones and leaves some out. Among about 73,000 clones listed, roughly nine tenths were seen once. The sample consisted of peripheral blood, taken after pregnancy. The source is a female donor in good health, enrolled as a control in a pregnancy study.

The chain joins TRBV4-1 to TRBJ1-5; a possible D gene is TRBD1 (6 bases). V was pared by 1 base and J by 0 bases, with 7 bases between. Per germline, CDR1 MGHRA and CDR2 YSYEKL. The CDR3 sequence is 15 residues long. The CDR3 coding sequence is TGCGCCAGCAGCCAAGGGGACATTAGCAATCAGCCCCAGCATTTT. Its translation: CASSQGDISNQPQHF.

The chain uses TRBV6-6 and TRBJ1-5; TRBD1 is a possible D gene (5 bases). The germline V and J ends were trimmed by 4 bases and 0 bases, with 10 bases remaining between them. CDR3 length: 15 amino acids. Germline-derived CDR1 and CDR2 are MNHNY and SVGAGI (reference sequence). CDR3 region: CASSSDSYSNQPQHF. CDR3 nucleotide sequence: TGTGCCAGCAGTTCAGACAGCTATAGCAATCAGCCCCAGCATTTT.

This chain connects TRBV6-1 to TRBJ2-1; 8 bases match TRBD1. J gave up 0 bases and V 7 bases, and 5 bases lay outside the gene matches. Per the germline V gene, CDR1 is MNHNS and CDR2 is SASEGT. This CDR3 spans 15 amino acids. CDR3 sequence: CASTLDRGSYNEQFF. The CDR3 DNA is TGTGCCAGCACTCTCGACAGGGGCTCCTACAATGAGCAGTTCTTC.

The gene calls are TRBV5-1 and TRBJ2-7; TRBD1 is a possible D gene (5 bases). The CDR3 has 15 residues. Germline CDR1 is SGHRS and CDR2 is YFSETQ. V was clipped by 0 bases and J by 5 bases, with 15 bases between them. The CDR3 DNA reads as TGCGCCAGCAGCTTGGGAGGACACCGACAAGACGAGCAGTACTTC. Translating gives CASSLGGHRQDEQYF.

The genes are TRBV19 and TRBJ1-5, with 8 nucleotides matching TRBD1. CDR1 is LNHDA, CDR2 SQIVND, per germline (reference sequence). Trimming cost V 4 bases and J 1 base; bases outside gene matches: 9. The length of the CDR3 is 17 residues. In DNA form, the CDR3 reads TGTGCCAGTAGTAGACAGGGGAGGTTGTGGAGCAATCAGCCCCAGCATTTT. Translated: CASSRQGRLWSNQPQHF.

V gene TRBV10-1 combines with J gene TRBJ2-7, with D perhaps matching TRBD2 (7 bases). CDR3 size: 15 residues. V was trimmed by 0 bases and J by 2 bases, leaving 11 bases between them. From germline, CDR1 is WNHNN and CDR2 SYGVQD (reference sequence). The CDR3 here is CASSESGGLTYEQYF. The CDR3 bases are TGCGCCAGCAGTGAGTCGGGGGGGCTCACCTACGAGCAGTACTTC.

The rearrangement links TRBV7-9 to TRBJ2-3; 7 bases match TRBD1. There are 16 residues in the CDR3. The germline CDR1 and CDR2 sequences are SEHNR and FQNEAQ (reference sequence). Unmatched junction bases numbered 6, after V lost 1 base and J lost 2 bases. The CDR3 nucleotides read TGTGCCAGCAGCTTAGGCCGGGACAGTGTCACAGATACGCAGTATTTT. Its protein product is CASSLGRDSVTDTQYF.

The rearrangement uses TRBV5-4 and TRBJ2-1; 9 bases are a match to TRBD1. The CDR3 covers 16 residues. Germline CDR1 reads SGHNT; CDR2 reads YYREEE (reference sequence). V dropped 4 bases and J dropped 0; count of bases not matched to a gene: 5. The CDR3 DNA follows: TGTGCCAGCAGCCAAAACAGGGGGCTCTCCTACAATGAGCAGTTCTTC. It codes for CASSQNRGLSYNEQFF.

The CDR3 nucleotides read TGCAGTGCTAGAGCGACTGAAGCTTTCTTT. Its protein product is CSARATEAFF. The V call is TRBV20-1, the J call TRBJ1-1, with unresolved D. This CDR3 contains 10 residues. Germline V gene sequence: CDR1 DFQATT, CDR2 SNEGSKA (reference sequence). Trimming left V 1 base short and J 5 bases short, with 2 bases between.

The chain uses TRBV6-1 and TRBJ2-3; a weak D match, TRBD2 (6 bases). The CDR3 totals 16 residues. V lost 2 bases to trimming and J lost 6 bases, with 18 bases between them. Germline assignment: CDR1 MNHNS and CDR2 SASEGT. The CDR3 reads CASSELSGIKFDTQYF. DNA for the CDR3: TGTGCCAGCAGTGAACTTAGCGGTATCAAATTTGATACGCAGTATTTT.

About this clone: The same CDR3 also results from other DNA sequences found in this sample. The chain has TRBV5-1 and TRBJ2-1; 13 nucleotides line up with TRBD2. V lost 2 bases to trimming and J lost 8 bases; unmatched junction nucleotides: 4. Germline V CDR1 and CDR2: SGHRS, YFSETQ. This CDR3 has 15 amino acids. The CDR3 loop reads CASSLRTSGSDEQFF. The CDR3 region has the DNA TGCGCCAGCAGCTTAAGGACTAGCGGGAGCGATGAGCAGTTCTTC.

This clone was found once. The chain joins TRBV14 to TRBJ2-1, with 9 nucleotides matching TRBD2. Germline V gene sequence: CDR1 SGHDN, CDR2 FVKESK. The CDR3 length is 14 residues. Trimming at V came to 2 bases and at J to 11 bases, leaving 7 bases not matched to a gene. CDR3: CASSQRREGGKQFF. The CDR3 DNA reads TGTGCCAGCAGCCAACGGCGGGAGGGTGGGAAGCAGTTCTTC.

The CDR3 DNA is TGTGCCATCAGTGGGGGGACAGGGGTGGCAGATACGCAGTATTTT. It translates to CAISGGTGVADTQYF. The chain employs TRBV10-3 and TRBJ2-3; TRBD1 aligns across 10 bases. CDR1 is ENHRY, CDR2 SYGVKD, per germline. The CDR3 spans 15 residues. V gave up 4 bases and J gave up 4 bases; unmatched junction bases: 5.

The chain is built from TRBV10-2 and TRBJ2-7; D perhaps matches TRBD2 (6 bases). The germline CDR1 and CDR2 sequences are WSHSY and SAAADI. CDR3 size: 13 residues. V shed 6 bases and J shed 1 base, with 10 bases lying between them. CDR3 DNA sequence: TGCGCCAGCAGCGACGGGGGATCCTACGAGCAGTACTTC. Translation gives CASSDGGSYEQYF.

The chain is built from TRBV7-2 and TRBJ2-7; 7 nucleotides align to TRBD2. The germline gives CDR1 SGHTA, CDR2 FQGNSA. CDR3 length equals 15 residues. The trim removed 0 bases at V and 0 bases at J, leaving 2 bases unmatched. The CDR3 coding sequence is TGTGCCAGCAGCTTAGCGGGAGGGAGCTCCTACGAGCAGTACTTC. Protein product: CASSLAGGSSYEQYF.

V and J are TRBV19 and TRBJ1-2, with 8 bases fitting TRBD1. The trim removed 3 bases at V and 2 bases at J, leaving 5 bases unmatched. CDR1 and CDR2 from the germline V gene are LNHDA and SQIVND (reference sequence). CDR3 length equals 15 residues. The CDR3 protein is CASSIPGTGNYGYTF. In nucleotides, the CDR3 is TGTGCCAGTAGTATTCCCGGGACAGGAAACTATGGCTACACCTTC.

CDR3 region: CAISESLGGGQETQYF. The CDR3 DNA reads TGTGCCATCAGTGAGTCGCTCGGGGGGGGGCAAGAGACCCAGTACTTC. This chain connects TRBV10-3 to TRBJ2-5, with 8 bases aligning to TRBD2. Germline CDR1 ENHRY, CDR2 SYGVKD. Trimming took 0 bases from V and 2 from J; bases not matched to a gene: 5. The CDR3 has 16 residues.

This clone was detected only once. The J gene is TRBJ1-5, the V gene TRBV7-2; 8 bases fit TRBD1. This CDR3 has 15 residues. With V trimmed by 7 bases and J by 0 bases, 5 bases remained unmatched. Germline loops: CDR1 SGHTA, CDR2 FQGNSA. The CDR3 protein is CASTGTGYSNQPQHF. CDR3 DNA: TGTGCCAGCACCGGGACAGGCTATAGCAATCAGCCCCAGCATTTT.

The rearrangement joins TRBV2 to TRBJ2-3, with 11 nucleotides matching TRBD2. V was pared by 1 base and J by 1 base, with 7 bases of the junction left unmatched. Germline V CDR1 and CDR2: SNHLY, FYNNEI. This CDR3 is 18 amino acids long. CDR3 loop: CASSEGSGGAWGTDTQYF. As DNA, the CDR3 is TGTGCCAGCAGTGAAGGTAGCGGGGGGGCCTGGGGCACAGATACGCAGTATTTT.

The chain has TRBV5-4 and TRBJ1-6; possible D gene TRBD1, 5 bases. Germline V CDR1 and CDR2: SGHNT, YYREEE (reference sequence). With 1 base removed from V and 7 bases from J, the gap between germline ends came to 15 bases. The CDR3 contains 16 residues. As DNA, the CDR3 is TGTGCCAGCAGCTTGCTGGGGGGAGGACACAATTCACCCCTCCACTTT. Amino acids: CASSLLGGGHNSPLHF.

V gene TRBV4-1 combines with J gene TRBJ1-2; 7 bases line up with TRBD1. Germline values: CDR1 MGHRA, CDR2 YSYEKL. This CDR3 has 13 amino acids. V trimming: 5 bases; J trimming: 5 bases; junction bases outside the gene matches: 5. The DNA of the CDR3 is TGCGCCAGCAGCGAAAAGGGGGCGTATGGCTACACCTTC. Its translation is CASSEKGAYGYTF.

This rearrangement joins TRBV6-1 to TRBJ2-7; 7 bases fit TRBD1. Germline V gene data show CDR1 as MNHNS and CDR2 as SASEGT. J gave up 5 bases and V 8 bases, and 12 bases lay outside the gene matches. This CDR3 is built from 14 residues. The CDR3 is CASRTGPFPDEQYF. The CDR3 bases are TGTGCCAGCCGGACAGGCCCTTTTCCGGACGAGCAGTACTTC.

This clone was found once. V usage is TRBV7-2 and J usage is TRBJ2-7, with a possible D match to TRBD2 (5 bases). Germline V gene lookup returns CDR1 SGHTA and CDR2 FQGNSA. Trimming stripped 4 bases from V and 12 bases from J, with 13 bases between. The CDR3 length is 11 residues. The DNA for the CDR3 is TGTGCCAGCAGCTCCCTCGAGGGTTTGTACTTC. Its translation: CASSSLEGLYF.

This chain uses TRBV30 with TRBJ1-1, with D perhaps TRBD1 (5 bases). Trimming pared 0 bases from V and 1 base from J, leaving 12 bases between. CDR1 GTSNPN and CDR2 SVGIG come from the germline V gene (reference sequence). The CDR3 has 15 amino acids. This CDR3 is CAWSVRVRGNTEAFF. For the CDR3, the DNA is TGTGCCTGGAGTGTACGCGTTAGGGGGAACACTGAAGCTTTCTTT.